This entry lists 6 T cell receptor beta chains sequenced from one sample in a study of control samples from healthy donors and cancer patients. Sequenced by immunoSEQ multiplex PCR; TCRdb stores in-frame clones only, minus some. The data hold some 74,000 clones, with 94% observed a single time. Sequencing used blood. The receptors here all came from a woman aged 30 to 39 in good health.

The rearrangement joins TRBV13 to TRBJ1-6; weak D call: TRBD1 (5 bases). Per the germline V gene, CDR1 is PRHDT and CDR2 is FYEKMQ (reference sequence). V lost 2 bases to trimming and J lost 7 bases, with 12 bases between them. The CDR3 contains 15 residues. CDR3 coding DNA: TGTGCCAGCAGCTTAAGTGGGACGTCGAATTCACCCCTCCACTTT. This encodes CASSLSGTSNSPLHF.

This clone appeared a single time. V gene TRBV9 combines with J gene TRBJ1-2, with 7 bases aligning to TRBD1. V lost 0 bases and J lost 7; bases outside the gene matches: 6. Per the germline V gene, CDR1 is SGDLS and CDR2 is YYNGEE. The CDR3 consists of 14 residues. The CDR3: CASSVETGASGYTF. The CDR3 region has the DNA TGTGCCAGCAGCGTAGAAACAGGGGCCAGTGGCTACACCTTC.

The chain recombines TRBV24-1 with TRBJ2-5; D is possibly TRBD2 (6 bases). The CDR3 loop spans 16 amino acids. Germline-derived CDR1 and CDR2 are KGHDR and SFDVKD. Trimming stripped 5 bases from V and 2 bases from J, with 17 bases between. CDR3: CATSGPDGLQQETQYF. The CDR3 coding sequence is TGTGCCACCAGTGGTCCTGATGGACTACAGCAAGAGACCCAGTACTTC.

The CDR3 DNA reads as TGTGCCAGCAGCTACGGGACAGGGAGTCAGCCCCAGCATTTT. Translation gives CASSYGTGSQPQHF. V and J are TRBV5-6 and TRBJ1-5; TRBD1 agrees at 9 bases. This CDR3 spans 14 amino acids. After removal of 3 bases from V and 6 bases from J, the junction contained 4 bases not matched to a gene. The germline V gene encodes CDR1 SGHDT and CDR2 YYEEEE. The complete variable domain, with remaining parts taken from reference TRBV5-6 and TRBJ1-5, reads DAGVTQSPTHLIKTRGQQVTLRCSPKSGHDTVSWYQQALGQGPQFIFQYYEEEERQRGNFPDRFSGHQFPNYSSELNVNALLLGDSALYLCASSYGTGSQPQHFGDGTRLSIL.

This chain uses TRBV30 with TRBJ1-1; 9 bases map to TRBD1. This CDR3 has 18 residues. Germline V gene sequence: CDR1 GTSNPN, CDR2 SVGIG (reference sequence). The ends lost 5 bases at V and 5 bases at J; junction bases unmatched: 21. CDR3 amino acids: CAWGRHPRGTGNRTEAFF. The CDR3 DNA sequence: TGTGCCTGGGGGAGGCATCCCCGGGGGACAGGGAACCGAACTGAAGCTTTCTTT.

In its sample, this clone was seen once. The genes are TRBV27 and TRBJ1-2, with D unclear. This CDR3 is built from 13 residues. V was trimmed by 3 bases and J by 0 bases, leaving 5 bases between them. CDR1 is MNHEY, CDR2 SMNVEV, per germline (reference sequence). As DNA, the CDR3 is TGTGCCAGCAGTTTTGGTACTAACTATGGCTACACCTTC. Translation gives CASSFGTNYGYTF.